What follows describes a single T cell receptor (beta chain). In the source study's methods: How many nucleated cells were present was estimated from reference gene primer amplification. Method: immunoSEQ multiplex PCR; TCRdb's copy keeps in-frame clones and lacks some. The V and J calls and clone size come from that table; D and trimming were worked out from the DNA. The table has fewer than 450,000 clones, 85% to 90% seen once; the top ten hold nearly 6.5%. This entry belongs to a study of blood T cell repertoires in COVID-19. The CDR3 sequence is 15 residues long. CDR1 and CDR2 (germline): SEHNR, FQNEAQ (reference sequence). The J segment lost 7 bases and the V segment lost 5 bases, leaving 8 bases of the junction unmatched.

This clonotype was sampled from a woman in her forties or fifties with COVID-19, enrolled during active disease. This chain joins TRBV7-9 and TRBJ1-6; 7 nucleotides line up with TRBD1. Sequencing used peripheral blood. CDR3 in DNA: TGTGCCAGCAGCCCACTATTACAGGGGAATTCACCCCTCCACTTT. Translation: CASSPLLQGNSPLHF.